This TCR beta chain is drawn from a study of T cells after yellow fever vaccination (dated by TCRdb to about 2019). Background for the entire study: The SMART-Seq v4 Ultra Low Input RNA kit was used to prepare libraries from fractions with low cell numbers. To follow T-cell clones before and after both primary and booster YFV17D yellow fever vaccination, bulk TCR alpha and beta repertoires underwent longitudinal sequencing. Two healthy male donors, one aged 18 to 29 and one aged 30 to 40 years, made up the cohort. Blood was collected at multiple timepoints before and after primary and secondary immunization, and bulk PBMC replicates and cell subsets were isolated. Overall study outcomes, separate from this receptor: A small fraction of clonotypes showed up in both the CD4 and CD8 compartments, probably as a result of convergent recombination. Because only a couple of donors were included in the study, the extent to which the findings can be generalized is limited. The secondary T-cell response was found to be weaker but faster than the primary response, with a peak reached on day 5 rather than on day 15. Most clones expanded after primary vaccination (about 95% of CD4 and roughly 88% of CD8) were re-detected after the booster, suggesting that broad memory maintenance occurred. Because abundant contaminating clonotypes from the bulk population could be contained in FACS-sorted repertoires, computational filtering was required.

The CDR3, from cysteine to phenylalanine, totals 13 residues. Only the CDR3 part of the read is kept: 39 bases, read in frame from the first base. The germline ends are 8 bases apart after V is trimmed by 5 bases and J by 1 base. CDR1 and CDR2, looked up from the germline V gene, are SGHNT and YENEEA. In the paper's terms, the treatment or condition label means: live attenuated yellow fever vaccine strain. At each blood-draw timepoint, two biological replicates of bulk PBMCs were obtained. PBMCs were isolated from peripheral blood using a standard Ficoll-Paque protocol. TriZol was used to extract RNA from bulk PBMCs, CD4 and CD8 fractions, and dextramer-positive and dextramer-negative fractions. Regarding this clonotype: Its antigen has not been determined. No clone much larger than this one lies a single base away; base qualities are absent.

TCR cDNA was synthesized by 5'RACE template switching, through which a universal primer site and unique molecular identifiers were introduced. cDNA synthesis was primed from both the TCR alpha and TCR beta constant segments. Library amplification involved two PCR steps, and the second step added sample barcodes and sequencing adapters. Sequencing of libraries was done on Illumina HiSeq 2500 (2x100 bp) or NovaSeq (2x150 bp). The authors' pipeline ran thus. MIGEC handled demultiplexing of reads and collapsing into UMI consensus sequences, while MiXCR performed V(D)J alignment. Clonotypes responding to the vaccine were identified with edgeR on replicate PBMC samples, with the criteria of FDR below 0.01 and a log2 fold change above 5 up to day 15. Each bulk clonotype received a CD4 or CD8 identity based on whether the sequenced CD4 or CD8 repertoire contained that clonotype at higher abundance. In TCRdb, the public reads were trimmed at Q25 with fastp and aligned with MiXCR, with productive beta chains retained. Rows matching on CDR3 protein sequence are summarized as one entry with the most common DNA and genes. TCRdb assigned the V and J calls; the authors' analysis was not used. In all, the sample holds roughly 340,000 distinct CDR3 sequences, and 8.5% to 10% of those were seen once. The ten top clones hold roughly 18% of the sample.

This TCR derives from a man younger than 30 who received the YFV17D yellow fever vaccine. This specimen consisted of PBMCs, obtained on the day of the first yellow fever vaccination. The receptor chain draws on TRBV11-3 and TRBJ2-5, with a weak D call of TRBD2 (7 bases match). The nucleotide sequence reads as follows: TGTGCCAGCAGCGGGGGGGCCCAAGAGACCCAGTACTTC. Translated, it gives CASSGGAQETQYF.